A few counts support the clone carrying this TCR beta chain. Its matching antigen is unknown. The CDR3 loop spans 16 amino acids. The trim removed 3 bases at V and 7 bases at J, leaving 9 bases unmatched. Germline CDR1 and CDR2: SEHNR and FQNEAQ (reference sequence). For the second PCR, which ran for about 7 to 12 cycles, a sample-barcoded 5' primer and a J-beta primer mix were used. TCRdb reanalysed the 5' RACE reads using MiXCR and keeps one entry per CDR3 protein. The table records 750,000 to 950,000 distinct CDR3 sequences, almost 30% of them present only once. The source of the sample is a study of blood T cells in healthy people across ages. Notes on the study in general: Since the PBMCs were unsorted, naive and antigen-experienced cells could not be conclusively compared.

These data are also associated with another study on T cells of mothers and their children. That source reports: Thymic selection molds TCR recombination output in a comparable way in related and unrelated pairs.

This receptor was obtained from a woman in her thirties or forties in good health. Sequenced sample: blood. The rearrangement joins TRBV7-9 to TRBJ1-6; TRBD1 agrees at 7 bases. CDR3 nucleotide sequence: TGTGCCAGCAGCTTTGATCGGACAGGTGGCAATTCACCCCTCCACTTT. Translating gives CASSFDRTGGNSPLHF.